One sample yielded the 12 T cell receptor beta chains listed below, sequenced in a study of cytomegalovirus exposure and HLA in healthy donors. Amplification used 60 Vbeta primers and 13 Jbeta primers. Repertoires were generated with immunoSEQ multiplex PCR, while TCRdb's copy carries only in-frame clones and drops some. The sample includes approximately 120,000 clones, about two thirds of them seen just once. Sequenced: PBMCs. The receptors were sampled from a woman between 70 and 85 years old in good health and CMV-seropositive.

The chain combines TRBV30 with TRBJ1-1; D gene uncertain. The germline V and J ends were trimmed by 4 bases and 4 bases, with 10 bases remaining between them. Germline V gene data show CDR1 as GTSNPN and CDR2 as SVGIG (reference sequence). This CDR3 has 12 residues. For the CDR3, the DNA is TGTGCCTGGACAAGAGTCGGCACTGAAGCTTTCTTT. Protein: CAWTRVGTEAFF.

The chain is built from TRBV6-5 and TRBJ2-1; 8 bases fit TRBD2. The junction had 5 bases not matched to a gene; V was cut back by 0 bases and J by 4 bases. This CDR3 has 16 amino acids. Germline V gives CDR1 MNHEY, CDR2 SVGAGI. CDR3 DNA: TGTGCCAGCAGTTACTCGAGACTAGCGAATTACAATGAGCAGTTCTTC. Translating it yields CASSYSRLANYNEQFF.

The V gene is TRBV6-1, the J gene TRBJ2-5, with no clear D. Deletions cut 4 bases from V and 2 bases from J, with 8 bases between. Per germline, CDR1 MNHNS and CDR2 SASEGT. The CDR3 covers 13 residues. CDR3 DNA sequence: TGTGCCAGCAGTGTACAGAGTCAAGAGACCCAGTACTTC. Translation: CASSVQSQETQYF.

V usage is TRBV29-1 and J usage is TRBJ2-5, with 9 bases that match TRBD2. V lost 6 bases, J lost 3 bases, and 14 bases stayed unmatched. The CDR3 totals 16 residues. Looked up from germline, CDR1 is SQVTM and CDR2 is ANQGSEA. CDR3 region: CSVDTPTSGYKETQYF. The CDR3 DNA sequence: TGCAGCGTCGATACCCCTACTAGCGGGTACAAAGAGACCCAGTACTTC.

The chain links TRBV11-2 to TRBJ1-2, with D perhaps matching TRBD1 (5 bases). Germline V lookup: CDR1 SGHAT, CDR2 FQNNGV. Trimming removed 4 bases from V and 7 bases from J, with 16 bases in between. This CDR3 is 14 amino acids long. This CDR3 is CASSSPGGFGGYTF. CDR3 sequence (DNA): TGTGCCAGCAGCTCCCCGGGGGGTTTTGGTGGCTACACCTTC.

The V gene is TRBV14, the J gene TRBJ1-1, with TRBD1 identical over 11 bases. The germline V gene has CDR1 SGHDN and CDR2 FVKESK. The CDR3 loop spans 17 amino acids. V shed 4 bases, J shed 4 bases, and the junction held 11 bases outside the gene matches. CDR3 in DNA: TGTGCCAGCAGCCTGGACAGGGGGCGTGTAGGAGGCACTGAAGCTTTCTTT. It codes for CASSLDRGRVGGTEAFF.

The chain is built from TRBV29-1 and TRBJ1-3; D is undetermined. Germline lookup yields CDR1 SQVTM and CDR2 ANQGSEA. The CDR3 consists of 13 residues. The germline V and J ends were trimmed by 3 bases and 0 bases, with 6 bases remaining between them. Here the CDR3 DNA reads TGCAGCGTTGATGGGCCCTCTGGAAACACCATATATTTT. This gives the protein CSVDGPSGNTIYF.

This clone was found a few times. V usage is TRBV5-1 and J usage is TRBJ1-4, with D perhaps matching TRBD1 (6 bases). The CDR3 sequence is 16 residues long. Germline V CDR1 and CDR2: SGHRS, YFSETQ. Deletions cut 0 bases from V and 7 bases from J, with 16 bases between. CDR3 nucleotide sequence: TGCGCCAGCAGCTTGGGGGGGACAAGTCCCTCTGAAAAACTGTTTTTT. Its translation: CASSLGGTSPSEKLFF. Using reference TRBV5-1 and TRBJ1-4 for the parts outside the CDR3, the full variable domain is KAGVTQTPRYLIKTRGQQVTLSCSPISGHRSVSWYQQTPGQGLQFLFEYFSETQRNKGNFPGRFSGRQFSNSRSEMNVSTLELGDSALYLCASSLGGTSPSEKLFFGSGTQLSVL.

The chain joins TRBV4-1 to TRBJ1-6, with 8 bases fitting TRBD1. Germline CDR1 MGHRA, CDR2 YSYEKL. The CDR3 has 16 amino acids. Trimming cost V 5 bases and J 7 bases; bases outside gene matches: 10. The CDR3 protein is CASSKSGTGLNSPLHF. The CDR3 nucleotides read TGCGCCAGCAGCAAATCCGGGACAGGACTCAATTCACCCCTCCACTTT.

CDR3 sequence: CASSLPGQGEIYGYTF. The CDR3 DNA reads TGTGCCAGCAGCCTCCCTGGACAGGGCGAGATCTATGGCTACACCTTC. The V and J genes are TRBV11-1 and TRBJ1-2, with 8 positions matching TRBD1. V dropped 5 bases and J dropped 4; count of bases not matched to a gene: 12. Germline values: CDR1 SGHAT, CDR2 FQDESV (reference sequence). The CDR3 has 16 residues.

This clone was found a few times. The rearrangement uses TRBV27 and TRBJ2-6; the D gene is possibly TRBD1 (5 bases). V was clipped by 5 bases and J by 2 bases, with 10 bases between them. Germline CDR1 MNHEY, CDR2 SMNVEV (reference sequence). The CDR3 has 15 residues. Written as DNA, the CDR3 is TGTGCCAGCAGTCGCACCAGGGCTGGGGCCAACGTCCTGACTTTC. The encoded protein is CASSRTRAGANVLTF.

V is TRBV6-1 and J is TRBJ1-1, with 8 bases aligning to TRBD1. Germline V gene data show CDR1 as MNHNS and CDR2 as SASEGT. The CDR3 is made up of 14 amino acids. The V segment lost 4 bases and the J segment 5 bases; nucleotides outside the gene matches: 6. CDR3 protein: CASSARQGLTEAFF. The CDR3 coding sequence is TGTGCCAGCAGTGCCCGACAGGGGTTAACTGAAGCTTTCTTT.